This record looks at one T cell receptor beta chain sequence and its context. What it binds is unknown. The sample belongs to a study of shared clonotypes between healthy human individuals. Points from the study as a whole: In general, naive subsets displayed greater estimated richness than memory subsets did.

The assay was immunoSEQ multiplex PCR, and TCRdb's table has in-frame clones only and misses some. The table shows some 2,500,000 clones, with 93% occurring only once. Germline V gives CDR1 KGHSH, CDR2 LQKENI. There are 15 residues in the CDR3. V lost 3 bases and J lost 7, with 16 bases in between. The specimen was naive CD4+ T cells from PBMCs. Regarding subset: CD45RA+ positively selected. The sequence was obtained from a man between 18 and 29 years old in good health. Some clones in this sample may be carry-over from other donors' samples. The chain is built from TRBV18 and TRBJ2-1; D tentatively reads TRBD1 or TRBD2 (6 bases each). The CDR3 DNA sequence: TGTGCCAGCTCACCCGAGATTAGGGGGGCTAATGAGCAGTTCTTC. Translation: CASSPEIRGANEQFF.